Below are 6 T cell receptor beta chains sequenced from a single sample in a study of early stage breast cancer tumors. Sequencing used immunoSEQ multiplex PCR; TCRdb keeps in-frame clones, though not all of them. The sample consists of about 9,500 clones, about 66% of them appearing once. Sequences were obtained from breast tumor tissue. The receptors were gathered from a person aged 45 to 59 with breast cancer.

This chain connects TRBV5-6 to TRBJ2-7; D may be TRBD1 or TRBD2 (5 bases each). CDR3 size: 12 residues. Germline CDR1 is SGHDT and CDR2 is YYEEEE. Trimming left V 6 bases short and J 4 bases short, with 11 bases between. CDR3 protein: CASTVGDYEQYF. CDR3 DNA sequence: TGTGCCAGCACCGTGGGGGATTACGAGCAGTACTTC.

The chain has TRBV28 and TRBJ1-6, with D uncertain. Germline V gene lookup returns CDR1 MDHEN and CDR2 SYDVKM. V was clipped by 7 bases and J by 7 bases, with 14 bases between them. This CDR3 contains 14 residues. The CDR3, as DNA: TGTGCCAGCACCCCCACAAGGTGGAATTCACCCCTCCACTTT. Protein: CASTPTRWNSPLHF.

This chain connects TRBV11-2 to TRBJ2-7; 11 bases map to TRBD2. V lost 0 bases, J lost 3 bases, and 4 bases stayed unmatched. Per germline, CDR1 SGHAT and CDR2 FQNNGV. CDR3 length: 16 residues. The CDR3 nucleotides are TGTGCCAGCAGCTTAGAGGGTGGGACTAGCGGCTACGAGCAGTACTTC. Protein sequence: CASSLEGGTSGYEQYF.

This chain connects TRBV30 to TRBJ2-5, with TRBD2 matching over 8 bases. With 0 bases clipped from V and 5 bases from J, the junction kept 5 bases outside the gene matches. Germline V gene sequence: CDR1 GTSNPN, CDR2 SVGIG (reference sequence). The CDR3 length is 14 residues. In DNA, the CDR3 is TGTGCCTGGAGTGTAGGACTAGCCCGCGAGACCCAGTACTTC. Its translation is CAWSVGLARETQYF. Drawing the rest from reference TRBV30 and TRBJ2-5, the complete variable domain is SQTIHQWPATLVQPVGSPLSLECTVEGTSNPNLYWYRQAAGRGLQLLFYSVGIGQISSEVPQNLSASRPQDRQFILSSKKLLLSDSGFYLCAWSVGLARETQYFGPGTRLLVL.

This clone was detected a few times. The gene calls are TRBV9 and TRBJ2-4; D not resolved. CDR1 and CDR2 from the germline V gene are SGDLS and YYNGEE. Trimming took off 0 bases at V and 0 bases at J, with 7 bases between the two ends. The CDR3 length is 15 residues. CDR3 DNA: TGTGCCAGCAGCGTAGGGAATCTAGCCAAAAACATTCAGTACTTC. This translates into CASSVGNLAKNIQYF.

The chain employs TRBV4-1 and TRBJ2-7; D not certain. The CDR3 spans 14 residues. Deletions cut 1 base from V and 1 base from J, with 8 bases between. Germline CDR1 reads MGHRA; CDR2 reads YSYEKL. The CDR3 here is CASSQVWLSYEQYF. CDR3 DNA sequence: TGCGCCAGCAGCCAAGTTTGGTTATCCTACGAGCAGTACTTC.